These T cell receptor beta chains were read from a single sample in a study of blood T cell repertoires in COVID-19. TCRdb's copy holds only in-frame clones and misses some; the assay was immunoSEQ multiplex PCR. This table holds 150,000 to 200,000 clones, 80% found once. Sequenced sample: PBMCs or T cells enriched from blood (not recorded which). The receptor set was obtained from a woman aged 55-70 years who had recovered from COVID-19. Both conserved end residues are part of each CDR3.

V gene,CDR3 length,CDR3 protein
TRBV5-1,12,CASSPGEDTQYF
TRBV25-1,12,CASSGADRRAHF
TRBV14,17,CASSQPPDPFRGNEQFF
TRBV7-6,14,CASSLAGEGKPQHF
TRBV7-2,11,CASSFEYEQYF
TRBV18,15,CASSPPSRLNYGYTF
TRBV27,15,CASRGDRWENTEAFF
TRBV19,12,CASSTDRDEQYF
TRBV12-3/TRBV12-4,12,CASSMTVYGYTF
TRBV27,15,CASSPGPRRVETQYF
TRBV10-3,14,CAISVLAGDYEQYF
TRBV3-1/TRBV3-2,14,CASSPRSGYQPQHF
TRBV29-1,13,CSVAPETGSGYTF
TRBV11-3,16,CASSLGAGGGSDEQFF
TRBV9,15,CASSLSTGWNTEAFF
TRBV7-8,16,CASSPKGGVFTGELFF
TRBV9,17,CASSSLNRGYSGNTIYF
TRBV6-1,12,CASSDRNTEAFF
TRBV6-1,15,CASSEGSGEEQPQHF
TRBV18,13,CASSPNGGNEQYF
TRBV12-3/TRBV12-4,13,CASSAVSTGELFF
TRBV27,14,CASSPSAGVDEQYF
TRBV7-9,17,CASSPRGTARAKNIQYF
TRBV30,15,CAWSVRESSGNTIYF
TRBV3-1/TRBV3-2,15,CASSLGYSTGTGYTF
TRBV30,17,CARSTGGKTLSYNEQFF
TRBV7-2,14,CASSLEDYAETQYF
TRBV19,16,CASRNRGATNTGELFF
TRBV5-6,17,CASTHTSGGYSTDTQYF
TRBV11-2,14,CASSPTSGGNEQFF
TRBV9,15,CASSVAGGGTDTQYF
TRBV5-1,17,CASSFTTGPTHTGELFF
TRBV4-2,17,CASSQIPFRGPTETQYF
TRBV4-1,14,CASSQVTGNYGYTF
TRBV24-1,15,CATSDSGTGLTEQYF
TRBV25-1,13,CASSDQGATPLHF
TRBV30,14,CAWSRTDQKETQYF
TRBV5-1,12,CASSPWGQEAFF
TRBV18,16,CASSPTVSMDNSPLHF
TRBV3-1/TRBV3-2,15,CASSPTGSSNYGYTF